This T cell receptor beta chain was captured in a study of blood T cell repertoires in COVID-19. Study-wide context: Both acute and convalescent COVID-19 samples were obtained from the United States, Italy and Spain. In each case, the material was cDNA or gDNA derived from T cells, B-cell-depleted T cells, or PBMCs.

This clone was counted a few times. Per the germline V gene, CDR1 is SGHDT and CDR2 is YYEEEE. Deletions cut 3 bases from V and 0 bases from J, with 3 bases between. This CDR3 is built from 12 residues. In the authors' workflow: Using reference gene primer amplification, nucleated cell counts were estimated. The assay was immunoSEQ multiplex PCR, and TCRdb's table has in-frame clones only and misses some. The D gene and trimming were derived from the DNA, and the V and J assignments and clone size from that table. The sample lists about 120,000 clones; 70% to 80% were seen once. The material sequenced was peripheral blood. The receptor's source is a woman of 80 years or more with acute or convalescent COVID-19. The chain employs TRBV5-6 and TRBJ1-2; no definite D call. The CDR3 protein is CASSSSNYGYTF. CDR3 DNA: TGTGCCAGCAGCTCCTCTAACTATGGCTACACCTTC.